The rows below give T cell receptor beta chains drawn from one sample of a study of identical twins. TCRdb re-called the 5' RACE reads through MiXCR, storing one row per CDR3 protein. The data show 450,000 to 500,000 distinct CDR3 sequences, 13% to 15% seen once. The data also belong to a second study, concerning yellow fever vaccine responses in identical twins.

Input material: CD4+ T cells sorted from blood. These receptor sequences come from a woman aged 18-35 years in good health. CDR3s include the opening cysteine and the closing phenylalanine or tryptophan. Fields, in order: J gene, D gene, V gene, clone size, CDR3 protein, CDR3 DNA. A D gene is named only where the DNA matches it firmly. Clone size is stated in some rows and not others, as once, few, many or a class when expanded.

TRBJ1-1,NA,TRBV2,few,CASRPRAGGTEAFF,TGTGCCAGCAGACCTAGGGCTGGGGGCACTGAAGCTTTCTTT
TRBJ2-7,NA,TRBV12-3/TRBV12-4,many,CASSLAETYEQYF,TGTGCCAGCAGTTTAGCGGAGACGTACGAGCAGTACTTC
TRBJ2-7,NA,TRBV4-3,NA,CASSQDLGYYYEQYF,TGCGCCAGCAGCCAAGATCTAGGCTATTATTACGAGCAGTACTTC
TRBJ2-5,NA,TRBV3-1,many,CASSQDWGKTQYF,TGTGCCAGCAGCCAAGACTGGGGGAAGACCCAGTACTTC
TRBJ1-1,NA,TRBV28,many,CASGIQGRWTEAFF,TGTGCCAGCGGCATACAGGGAAGGTGGACTGAAGCTTTCTTT
TRBJ1-2,NA,TRBV12-3/TRBV12-4,few,CASSLIDRPHGYTF,TGTGCCAGCAGTTTAATCGACAGGCCCCATGGCTACACCTTC
TRBJ2-7,NA,TRBV3-1,few,CASRDGGLEQYF,TGTGCCAGCAGGGATGGCGGACTCGAGCAGTACTTC
TRBJ2-3,NA,TRBV28,NA,CASIPSQTDTQYF,TGTGCCAGCATTCCCTCTCAAACAGATACGCAGTATTTT
TRBJ2-5,TRBD2,TRBV7-7,many,CASSGTSGKETQYF,TGTGCTAGCAGCGGGACTAGCGGGAAGGAGACCCAGTACTTC
TRBJ1-2,NA,TRBV5-1,NA,CASSPDGTNYGYTF,TGCGCCAGCAGCCCGGACGGGACAAACTATGGCTACACCTTC
TRBJ2-1,NA,TRBV12-3/TRBV12-4,NA,CASTKARFGEAEQFF,TGTGCCAGCACAAAGGCGCGGTTCGGCGAGGCTGAGCAGTTCTTC
TRBJ2-3,NA,TRBV5-1,NA,CASSRESRGAADTQYF,TGCGCCAGCAGCCGAGAGTCTCGGGGGGCCGCAGATACGCAGTATTTT
TRBJ1-2,NA,TRBV6-6,NA,CASSYGRGSGYTF,TGTGCCAGCAGTTACGGCAGGGGAAGTGGCTACACCTTC
TRBJ2-1,TRBD2,TRBV7-2,NA,CASSLKGTSVGYEQFF,TGTGCCAGCAGCTTAAAAGGGACTAGCGTGGGGTATGAGCAGTTCTTC
TRBJ2-2,NA,TRBV19,few,CASSPSAVLFAGELFF,TGTGCCAGTAGCCCCTCGGCAGTGCTTTTTGCCGGGGAGCTGTTTTTT
TRBJ2-1,TRBD2,TRBV19,few,CASSGLRGSSYNEQFF,TGTGCCAGTAGCGGGTTGCGGGGGAGCTCCTACAATGAGCAGTTCTTC
TRBJ1-5,NA,TRBV5-1,few,CASSPDFSNQPQHF,TGCGCCAGCAGCCCGGACTTTAGCAATCAGCCCCAGCATTTT
TRBJ2-7,TRBD2,TRBV28,NA,CASSTEGLAAYEQYF,TGTGCCAGCAGTACCGAGGGACTAGCGGCCTACGAGCAGTACTTC
TRBJ2-5,TRBD2,TRBV9,few,CASSVLGLAEETQYF,TGTGCCAGCAGCGTATTGGGACTAGCGGAAGAGACCCAGTACTTC
TRBJ1-5,NA,TRBV6-5,many,CASRPYQPQHF,TGTGCCAGCAGACCTTATCAGCCCCAGCATTTT
TRBJ2-7,NA,TRBV18,NA,CASCQWGVGEQYF,TGTGCCAGCTGCCAGTGGGGCGTTGGGGAGCAGTACTTC
TRBJ2-5,TRBD2,TRBV6-1,few,CASKIAGEAETQYF,TGTGCCAGCAAAATAGCGGGAGAGGCGGAGACCCAGTACTTC
TRBJ2-2,NA,TRBV11-2,few,CASSFDKPGTGELFF,TGTGCCAGCAGCTTCGACAAACCTGGGACCGGGGAGCTGTTTTTT
TRBJ1-5,TRBD1,TRBV6-1,NA,CASSETQGAKQPQHF,TGTGCCAGCAGTGAAACACAGGGGGCCAAGCAGCCCCAGCATTTT
TRBJ2-4,NA,TRBV6-5,NA,CASSYLGTVNIQYF,TGTGCCAGCAGTTACTTGGGGACTGTAAACATTCAGTACTTC
TRBJ2-5,TRBD1,TRBV5-1,NA,CASSQGQGARETQYF,TGCGCCAGCAGCCAAGGACAGGGGGCTCGAGAGACCCAGTACTTC
TRBJ2-1,NA,TRBV5-1,few,CASSLASGILNNEQFF,TGCGCCAGCAGCTTGGCTTCAGGGATTCTTAACAATGAGCAGTTCTTC
TRBJ2-6,NA,TRBV11-3,many,CASSLVGVGRGGANVLTF,TGTGCCAGCAGCTTAGTGGGGGTCGGGAGAGGTGGGGCCAACGTCCTGACTTTC
TRBJ2-1,NA,TRBV5-6,many,CASSLVQGHEQFF,TGTGCCAGCAGCTTGGTTCAGGGCCATGAGCAGTTCTTC
TRBJ2-1,TRBD1,TRBV28,few,CASSPRDSWNEQFF,TGTGCCAGCAGCCCACGGGACAGTTGGAATGAGCAGTTCTTC
TRBJ2-1,NA,TRBV11-2,few,CASSFRWLGALDNEQFF,TGTGCCAGCAGCTTCAGATGGCTGGGGGCCTTAGACAATGAGCAGTTCTTC
TRBJ2-5,NA,TRBV3-1,NA,CASSQDGTKQETQYF,TGTGCCAGCAGCCAAGATGGGACGAAACAAGAGACCCAGTACTTC
TRBJ2-1,NA,TRBV11-1,many,CASSLARMDALYNEQFF,TGTGCCAGCAGCTTAGCGCGAATGGACGCATTATACAATGAGCAGTTCTTC
TRBJ2-7,TRBD2,TRBV27,NA,CASSLGGLVLEQYF,TGTGCCAGCAGTCTGGGGGGGTTGGTTCTCGAGCAGTACTTC
TRBJ2-5,NA,TRBV20-1,few,CSAPRASQETQYF,TGCAGTGCTCCCAGGGCCTCACAAGAGACCCAGTACTTC
TRBJ2-5,TRBD2,TRBV14,NA,CASSLRGPGGPQYF,TGTGCCAGCAGCCTAAGGGGACCGGGGGGGCCCCAGTACTTC
TRBJ2-1,NA,TRBV27,few,CASSFRPPSSYNEQFF,TGTGCCAGCAGTTTTCGGCCGCCCAGCTCCTACAATGAGCAGTTCTTC
TRBJ2-1,TRBD2,TRBV12-3/TRBV12-4,NA,CASSLGRTSGGLEQFF,TGTGCCAGCAGTTTAGGGAGGACTAGCGGGGGATTAGAGCAGTTCTTC
TRBJ2-1,TRBD2,TRBV20-1,NA,CSARPRTSDNEQFF,TGCAGTGCTAGGCCCCGGACTAGCGACAATGAGCAGTTCTTC
TRBJ1-5,NA,TRBV11-2,NA,CASSQGKQPQHF,TGTGCCAGCTCCCAGGGGAAGCAGCCCCAGCATTTT